This is a list of T cell receptor beta chains from one sample in a study of radiation and T cells in renal cell carcinoma. Repertoires were generated with immunoSEQ multiplex PCR, while TCRdb's copy carries only in-frame clones and drops some. The profile shows tens of thousands of clones, around 85% of them singletons. This material consisted of blood, taken from a patient whose treatment included radiotherapy and nephrectomy. These receptors were obtained from a man in his fifties with renal cell carcinoma. Both conserved end residues are part of each CDR3. A D gene is named only where the DNA matches it firmly. Size values are once, few and many counts, or a class for expanded clones, and some rows have none.

D: TRBD1
J: TRBJ1-1
size: -
length: 15
V: TRBV18
DNA: TGTGCCAGCTCACCGCAGACAGGGGAGAACACTGAAGCTTTCTTT
CDR3: CASSPQTGENTEAFF

D: TRBD2
J: TRBJ2-7
size: -
length: 13
V: TRBV6-6
DNA: TGTGCCAGCAGTATGGGACTAGCTTACGAGCAGTACTTC
CDR3: CASSMGLAYEQYF

D: -
J: TRBJ1-3
size: -
length: 11
V: TRBV6-5
DNA: TGTGCCAGCAGTTACCTGAACACCATATATTTT
CDR3: CASSYLNTIYF

D: -
J: TRBJ1-5
size: few
length: 15
V: TRBV2
DNA: TGTGCCAGCAGTGAAAGGTTTGGGGGCCGACAGCCCCAGCATTTT
CDR3: CASSERFGGRQPQHF

D: TRBD1
J: TRBJ1-2
size: -
length: 14
V: TRBV2
DNA: TGTGCCAGCAGTGAAGAGGAGGGGGCAGATGGCTACACCTTC
CDR3: CASSEEEGADGYTF

D: TRBD1
J: TRBJ1-5
size: -
length: 14
V: TRBV28
DNA: TGTGCCAGCAGTCTGGGACAGGGCAATCAGCCCCAGCATTTT
CDR3: CASSLGQGNQPQHF

D: -
J: TRBJ2-2
size: -
length: 14
V: TRBV5-5
DNA: TGTGCCAGCAGCTTACAGGGGAACACCGGGGAGCTGTTTTTT
CDR3: CASSLQGNTGELFF

D: TRBD1
J: TRBJ1-1
size: few
length: 14
V: TRBV30
DNA: TGTGCCTGGAGTGTCGACAGGGGGAACACTGAAGCTTTCTTT
CDR3: CAWSVDRGNTEAFF

D: -
J: TRBJ2-7
size: -
length: 12
V: TRBV27
DNA: TGTGCATCGCGTGATCCCCACTACGAGCAGTACTTC
CDR3: CASRDPHYEQYF

D: -
J: TRBJ2-7
size: -
length: 14
V: TRBV19
DNA: TGTGCCAGTAGTTCCCGGGCCCCGAGGCCCGAGCAGTACTTC
CDR3: CASSSRAPRPEQYF

D: -
J: TRBJ2-1
size: -
length: 13
V: TRBV18
DNA: TGTGCCAGCTCGCCTGAGATGTACAATGAGCAGTTCTTC
CDR3: CASSPEMYNEQFF

D: -
J: TRBJ1-4
size: -
length: 15
V: TRBV7-9
DNA: TGTGCCAGCAGCTTATGGTCCCCTGCGAATGAAAAACTGTTTTTT
CDR3: CASSLWSPANEKLFF

D: -
J: TRBJ1-5
size: once
length: 13
V: TRBV6-5
DNA: TGTGCCAGCAGTTACTCGACTGGGGGGCCCCAGCATTTT
CDR3: CASSYSTGGPQHF

D: TRBD1
J: TRBJ1-1
size: -
length: 17
V: TRBV18
DNA: TGTGCCAGCTCACCACCCTTTGTGCAGGGGGCGAACACTGAAGCTTTCTTT
CDR3: CASSPPFVQGANTEAFF

D: -
J: TRBJ2-5
size: -
length: 15
V: TRBV4-3
DNA: TGCGCCAGCAGCCAAGATCTTTCCGGGGCCGAGACCCAGTACTTC
CDR3: CASSQDLSGAETQYF

D: -
J: TRBJ2-3
size: -
length: 17
V: TRBV4-1
DNA: TGCGCCAGCAGCCAAGTGGCAACAACTCTACGCACAGATACGCAGTATTTT
CDR3: CASSQVATTLRTDTQYF

D: -
J: TRBJ2-5
size: -
length: 13
V: TRBV5-1
DNA: TGCGCCAGCAGCTTGACTAGGACGGGGACCCAGTACTTC
CDR3: CASSLTRTGTQYF

D: -
J: TRBJ1-2
size: -
length: 14
V: TRBV18
DNA: TGTGCCAGCTCAGAACAGGTAGCTAACTATGGCTACACCTTC
CDR3: CASSEQVANYGYTF

D: -
J: TRBJ2-5
size: -
length: 14
V: TRBV21-1
DNA: TGTGCGTGGCTAGCAGGAAGGGTGTGGGAGACCCAGTACTTC
CDR3: CAWLAGRVWETQYF

D: TRBD1
J: TRBJ1-2
size: -
length: 16
V: TRBV5-4
DNA: TGTGCCAGCAGCTTAGACTCGGGACAGTCAAACTATGGCTACACCTTC
CDR3: CASSLDSGQSNYGYTF

D: -
J: TRBJ1-5
size: -
length: 14
V: TRBV6-6
DNA: TGTGCCAGCAGTTTCGGGGGTAGCAATCAGCCCCAGCATTTT
CDR3: CASSFGGSNQPQHF

D: TRBD1
J: TRBJ1-5
size: once
length: 14
V: TRBV2
DNA: TGTGCCAGCAGTGGGGACAGGGGGCCGAAGCCCCAGCATTTT
CDR3: CASSGDRGPKPQHF

D: TRBD1
J: TRBJ2-7
size: -
length: 15
V: TRBV18
DNA: TGTGCCAGCTCACCACCGGGACAGGGTCTCTACGAGCAGTACTTC
CDR3: CASSPPGQGLYEQYF

D: TRBD1
J: TRBJ2-5
size: -
length: 16
V: TRBV9
DNA: TGTGCCAGCAGCGTCGGGACAGGGCTCCACCAAGAGACCCAGTACTTC
CDR3: CASSVGTGLHQETQYF

D: -
J: TRBJ2-3
size: -
length: 15
V: TRBV4-2
DNA: TGTGCCAGCAGCCAAGCGGGCGGGAACACAGATACGCAGTATTTT
CDR3: CASSQAGGNTDTQYF

D: TRBD1
J: TRBJ2-1
size: -
length: 12
V: TRBV6-4
DNA: TGTGCCCAGCACAGGGGGATGGATGAGCAGTTCTTC
CDR3: CAQHRGMDEQFF

D: TRBD2
J: TRBJ2-1
size: -
length: 17
V: TRBV2
DNA: TGTGCCAGCAAGGGACTAGCGGGCGACCCCCTCTACAATGAGCAGTTCTTC
CDR3: CASKGLAGDPLYNEQFF

D: TRBD2
J: TRBJ2-1
size: -
length: 14
V: TRBV9
DNA: TGTGCCAGCAGCGTAGATGGGACTAGTAATGAGCAGTTCTTC
CDR3: CASSVDGTSNEQFF

D: -
J: TRBJ1-2
size: -
length: 10
V: TRBV29-1
DNA: TGCAGCGTTGGTCAGCCTGGCTACACCTTC
CDR3: CSVGQPGYTF

D: -
J: TRBJ2-2
size: -
length: 12
V: TRBV30
DNA: TGTGCCTGGAGTGTGAACACCGGGGAGCTGTTTTTT
CDR3: CAWSVNTGELFF

D: -
J: TRBJ2-2
size: -
length: 13
V: TRBV14
DNA: TGTGCCAGCAGCCAGATACCGATCCGGGAGCTGTTTTTT
CDR3: CASSQIPIRELFF

D: TRBD2
J: TRBJ2-3
size: -
length: 14
V: TRBV5-4
DNA: TGTGCCAGCAGCTTTAGCGGGGAGGGGGATACGCAGTATTTT
CDR3: CASSFSGEGDTQYF

D: -
J: TRBJ2-6
size: -
length: 17
V: TRBV28
DNA: TGTGCCAGCAGTTCCAAGGGTCTAAGAGCTGGGGCCAACGTCCTGACTTTC
CDR3: CASSSKGLRAGANVLTF